Reported below is one T cell receptor beta chain. Its antigen is not known. Sequencing targeted expressed TCRB transcripts, as all isolated RNA had been reverse transcribed. Produced via immunoSEQ multiplex PCR; TCRdb's table is partial and in-frame only. The sample lists about 620,000 clones; around 16% were seen once. The CDR3 spans 16 residues. V lost 5 bases to trimming and J lost 0 bases; unmatched junction nucleotides: 10. Germline V gene sequence: CDR1 SGHVS, CDR2 FNYEAQ. The sample is drawn from a study of beta chain features in type 1 diabetes. As for the study in general: Researchers looked at about 110 million sorted cells across all samples. Study outcomes and limitations: Naive, central memory and regulatory TCRB repertoires appeared more similar among patients than healthy donors.

There was one heparinised blood draw per donor, averaging approximately 120 mL. The sample was naive CD4+ T cells from blood. This TCR came from a man aged 18-30 years in good health. The chain couples TRBV7-6 to TRBJ2-7; TRBD2 aligns across 7 bases. The CDR3 protein is CASSPISGRYSYEQYF. CDR3 nucleotides: TGTGCCAGCAGCCCAATCTCCGGGAGGTACTCCTACGAGCAGTACTTC.